Each of the 22 T cell receptor beta chains below was sequenced from the same sample in a study of blood T cell repertoires in COVID-19. Libraries were prepared by immunoSEQ multiplex PCR; TCRdb keeps only in-frame clonotypes and omits some of them. The data contain 280,000 or so clones, around 87% of them seen just once; the ten biggest clones take up approximately 2%. Sequencing input: peripheral blood. Receptors originate from a woman aged 30 to 39 who had recovered from COVID-19.

This clone turned up a few times. The rearrangement uses TRBV10-3 and TRBJ1-5; 12 nucleotides match TRBD1. The CDR3 covers 17 residues. V shed 4 bases, J shed 2 bases, and the junction held 6 bases outside the gene matches. The germline CDR1 and CDR2 sequences are ENHRY and SYGVKD. The CDR3 protein is CAISVGTGGKGNQPQHF. CDR3 sequence (DNA): TGTGCCATCAGTGTGGGGACAGGGGGCAAGGGCAATCAGCCCCAGCATTTT.

V gene TRBV6-5 combines with J gene TRBJ2-7, with a weak D call TRBD2 (5 bases). This CDR3 region has 14 residues. V shed 7 bases and J shed 1 base, with 14 bases lying between them. Germline assignment: CDR1 MNHEY and CDR2 SVGAGI. CDR3 region: CASTLRGTSYEQYF. CDR3 DNA sequence: TGTGCCAGCACTCTTCGGGGAACATCCTACGAGCAGTACTTC.

The J gene is TRBJ2-1, the V gene TRBV6-2 or TRBV6-3, with D maybe TRBD2 (5 bases). Germline CDR1 and CDR2: MNHEY and SVGEGT. The CDR3 spans 15 residues. V gave up 6 bases and J gave up 13 bases, with 25 bases separating them. CDR3 nucleotides: TGTGCCAGCAGCCCCCTTAGGGCCGGGCAAGGACTCCAGTTCTTC. Translated: CASSPLRAGQGLQFF.

V usage is TRBV5-1 and J usage is TRBJ1-4; weak D call: TRBD1 (6 bases). V was cut by 0 bases and J by 4 bases, with 10 bases left in between. The CDR3 has 15 residues. Germline CDR1 SGHRS, CDR2 YFSETQ. The DNA for the CDR3 is TGCGCCAGCAGCTTGGGGACAGTCAGTAATGAAAAACTGTTTTTT. As protein: CASSLGTVSNEKLFF.

The chain recombines TRBV28 with TRBJ1-5, with TRBD1 matching 8 bases. The CDR3 sequence is 17 residues long. V was clipped by 6 bases and J by 2 bases; unmatched bases: 12. From germline, CDR1 is MDHEN and CDR2 SYDVKM. The CDR3 coding sequence is TGTGCCAGCAGCACCCTCACAGGGGGTCGGGGCAATCAGCCCCAGCATTTT. Its protein is CASSTLTGGRGNQPQHF.

The chain couples TRBV25-1 to TRBJ1-1; perhaps TRBD1 as D (5 bases). This CDR3 is 14 amino acids long. Looked up from germline, CDR1 is MGHDK and CDR2 is SYGVNS. Between the trimmed V and J ends, which lost 8 bases and 5 bases, there was a span of 18 bases. CDR3 region: CASVNGRVGTEAFF. CDR3 bases: TGTGCCAGCGTCAATGGCAGGGTGGGTACTGAAGCTTTCTTT.

The chain combines TRBV5-4 with TRBJ2-7, with D unresolved. V was cut by 0 bases and J by 1 base, with 14 bases left in between. The CDR3 runs to 16 residues. CDR1 is SGHNT and CDR2 is YYREEE in the germline V gene (reference sequence). The CDR3 DNA follows: TGTGCCAGCAGCTTGGGTATAGTAATGATGTCCTACGAGCAGTACTTC. As protein: CASSLGIVMMSYEQYF.

This chain joins TRBV15 and TRBJ2-7; D is ambiguous. The CDR3 contains 14 residues. In germline, CDR1 is LNHNV, CDR2 YYDKDF (reference sequence). The ends were cut back, 0 bases at V and 3 bases at J, with 9 bases in the middle. The DNA of the CDR3 is TGTGCCACCAGCAGAGAAACTAACGGCTACGAGCAGTACTTC. Translated: CATSRETNGYEQYF.

This rearrangement joins TRBV7-3 to TRBJ2-1, with 12 bases fitting TRBD2. Germline CDR1 and CDR2: SGHTA and FQGTGA. The V gene end was trimmed by 6 bases and the J gene end by 7 bases; junction bases not matched to a gene: 10. The CDR3 extends over 16 amino acids. The CDR3 bases are TGTGCCAGCAGTCAGCTAGCGGGAGGGTCGAGGAATGAGCAGTTCTTC. As protein: CASSQLAGGSRNEQFF.

The rearrangement uses TRBV15 and TRBJ1-1; no firm D call. This CDR3 is built from 15 residues. Germline-derived CDR1 and CDR2 are LNHNV and YYDKDF (reference sequence). The ends were cut back, 1 base at V and 0 bases at J, with 9 bases in the middle. This CDR3 is CATSRAGSMNTEAFF. The CDR3 DNA reads TGTGCCACCAGCAGAGCCGGGTCCATGAACACTGAAGCTTTCTTT.

V and J are TRBV27 and TRBJ2-7, with D perhaps matching TRBD1 (5 bases). V shed 2 bases and J shed 4 bases, with 15 bases lying between them. Germline V lookup: CDR1 MNHEY, CDR2 SMNVEV (reference sequence). The CDR3 contains 15 residues. This CDR3 is CASSLGSWGEYEQYF. In nucleotides, the CDR3 is TGTGCCAGCAGTTTAGGTTCTTGGGGCGAATACGAGCAGTACTTC.

The V call is TRBV2, the J call TRBJ1-6; D not resolved. CDR3 size: 13 residues. Germline lookup yields CDR1 SNHLY and CDR2 FYNNEI. Between the trimmed V and J ends, which lost 11 bases and 6 bases, there was a span of 14 bases. The CDR3 bases are TGTGCCGGCGGCGGGAGTGCTAATTCACCCCTCCACTTT. Protein sequence: CAGGGSANSPLHF. Using reference TRBV2 and TRBJ1-6 for the parts outside the CDR3, the full variable domain is EPEVTQTPSHQVTQMGQEVILRCVPISNHLYFYWYRQILGQKVEFLVSFYNNEISEKSEIFDDQFSVERPDGSNFTLKIRSTKLEDSAMYFCAGGGSANSPLHFGNGTRLTVT.

V usage is TRBV19 and J usage is TRBJ2-1, with no clear D. Between the trimmed V and J ends, which lost 1 base and 5 bases, there was a span of 15 bases. The CDR3 consists of 16 residues. The V gene's germline CDR1 is LNHDA and CDR2 SQIVND (reference sequence). The CDR3 coding sequence is TGTGCCAGTAGTATAGCCCCGCCAGGCGCAGACAATGAGCAGTTCTTC. Translated, it gives CASSIAPPGADNEQFF.

The gene calls are TRBV6-5 and TRBJ1-5; D may be TRBD1 (5 bases). V shed 6 bases and J shed 0 bases, with 12 bases lying between them. The germline V gene has CDR1 MNHEY and CDR2 SVGAGI. CDR3 length equals 15 residues. CDR3 in amino acids: CASSKGLYSNQPQHF. DNA of the CDR3: TGTGCCAGCAGCAAGGGACTTTATAGCAATCAGCCCCAGCATTTT.

V gene TRBV10-1 combines with J gene TRBJ2-1; 16 nucleotides align to TRBD2. Germline V lookup: CDR1 WNHNN, CDR2 SYGVQD (reference sequence). V gave up 9 bases and J gave up 0 bases; unmatched junction bases: 14. The CDR3 contains 20 residues. The CDR3 protein is CARVDRGTSGRASSYNEQFF. The CDR3 nucleotides are TGCGCCAGGGTGGACAGGGGGACTAGCGGGAGGGCCTCCTCCTACAATGAGCAGTTCTTC.

Only a few counts were recorded for this clone. The chain joins TRBV9 to TRBJ2-1; 12 nucleotides match TRBD2. CDR1 and CDR2 (germline): SGDLS, YYNGEE. Trimming cost V 1 base and J 7 bases; bases outside gene matches: 0. This CDR3 has 14 amino acids. The CDR3 here is CASSVLAGGNEQFF. Here the CDR3 DNA reads TGTGCCAGCAGCGTACTAGCGGGAGGGAATGAGCAGTTCTTC. Using reference TRBV9 and TRBJ2-1 for the parts outside the CDR3, the full variable domain is DSGVTQTPKHLITATGQRVTLRCSPRSGDLSVYWYQQSLDQGLQFLIQYYNGEERAKGNILERFSAQQFPDLHSELNLSSLELGDSALYFCASSVLAGGNEQFFGPGTRLTVL.

Comment on this clone: Other DNA sequences from this sample encode an identical CDR3 as well. The chain joins TRBV5-4 to TRBJ2-5; D gene uncertain. This CDR3 comprises 15 residues. V was shortened by 1 base and J by 0 bases, with 10 bases between the two germline ends. Germline CDR1 is SGHNT and CDR2 is YYREEE (reference sequence). CDR3 in DNA: TGTGCCAGCAGCTTGTCGGTGGTACACCAAGAGACCCAGTACTTC. Protein: CASSLSVVHQETQYF.

CDR3 amino acids: CASSIVARGQGYNQPQHF. CDR3 in DNA: TGTGCCAGTAGTATAGTGGCCAGGGGACAGGGTTACAATCAGCCCCAGCATTTT. The J gene is TRBJ1-5, the V gene TRBV19, with 9 bases lining up with TRBD1. CDR1 is LNHDA and CDR2 is SQIVND in the germline V gene (reference sequence). This CDR3 is built from 18 residues. V dropped 1 base and J dropped 3; count of bases not matched to a gene: 10.

The count of this clone is one. The CDR3 nucleotides are TGTGCCAGCAGCAGACAGGGGGACGGGGAGCTGTTTTTT. It is translated as CASSRQGDGELFF. This chain links TRBV6-5 with TRBJ2-2; TRBD1 aligns across 9 bases. The CDR3 is 13 residues long. In germline, CDR1 is MNHEY, CDR2 SVGAGI. Germline trimming cut 6 bases from V and 7 bases from J; bases unmatched to any gene: 3.

The chain recombines TRBV4-1 with TRBJ2-1; TRBD2 agrees at 7 bases. Germline lookup yields CDR1 MGHRA and CDR2 YSYEKL. The CDR3 runs to 14 residues. The ends lost 5 bases at V and 2 bases at J; junction bases unmatched: 3. In DNA, the CDR3 is TGCGCCAGCAGCGGAGCGGGGACCTACAATGAGCAGTTCTTC. This translates into CASSGAGTYNEQFF.

This clone came up once. This rearrangement joins TRBV7-3 to TRBJ2-1; 9 bases are shared with TRBD2. The CDR3 spans 15 residues. CDR1 and CDR2 from the germline V gene are SGHTA and FQGTGA. The junction had 2 bases not matched to a gene; V was cut back by 5 bases and J by 0 bases. The CDR3 loop is CASSILAGSYNEQFF. The CDR3 DNA sequence: TGTGCCAGCAGCATACTAGCGGGCTCCTACAATGAGCAGTTCTTC.

The chain recombines TRBV19 with TRBJ2-7, with TRBD2 identical over 8 bases. CDR1 is LNHDA and CDR2 is SQIVND in the germline V gene (reference sequence). The CDR3 is made up of 14 amino acids. V was clipped by 3 bases and J by 7 bases; unmatched bases: 8. CDR3 bases: TGTGCCAGTAGTATCCCCGGGATAGCGGGAGAGCAGTACTTC. Protein: CASSIPGIAGEQYF. Combining the CDR3 with reference TRBV19 and TRBJ2-7 gives the whole variable domain DGGITQSPKYLFRKEGQNVTLSCEQNLNHDAMYWYRQDPGQGLRLIYYSQIVNDFQKGDIAEGYSVSREKKESFPLTVTSAQKNPTAFYLCASSIPGIAGEQYFGPGTRLTVT.